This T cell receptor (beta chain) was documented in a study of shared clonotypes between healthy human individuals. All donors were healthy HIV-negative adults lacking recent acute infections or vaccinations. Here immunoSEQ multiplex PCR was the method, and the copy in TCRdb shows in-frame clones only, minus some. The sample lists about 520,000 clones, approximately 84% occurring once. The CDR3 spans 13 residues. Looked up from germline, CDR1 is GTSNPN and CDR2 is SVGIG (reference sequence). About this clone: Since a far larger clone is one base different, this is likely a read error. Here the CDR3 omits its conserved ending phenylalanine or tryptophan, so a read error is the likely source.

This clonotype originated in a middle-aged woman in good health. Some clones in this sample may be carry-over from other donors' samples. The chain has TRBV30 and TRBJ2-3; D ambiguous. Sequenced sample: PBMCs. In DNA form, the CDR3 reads TGTGCCTGGAGTGTACTTAGTACAGACACGCAGTATTTG. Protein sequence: CAWSVLSTDTQYL.